The present T cell receptor (beta chain) was sequenced within a study of T cells in Graves' hyperthyroidism and ophthalmopathy. Study outcomes and limitations: Separation of ophthalmopathy from stable hyperthyroidism was achieved by a 13 V-J model.

Exclusion of a patient resulted from uncontrolled infection, other autoimmune disease, pregnancy or lactation. Each diagnosis was grounded in clinical symptoms, serum thyroxine and TRAb, thyroid ultrasound, and orbital computed tomography. CDR1 and CDR2 from the germline V gene are DFQATT and SNEGSKA (reference sequence). The V gene end was trimmed by 3 bases and the J gene end by 8 bases; junction bases not matched to a gene: 0. CDR3 length equals 11 residues. RNA transcripts gave rise to amplified TCR beta CDR3 regions. When the TCR CDR3 underwent first-round RT-PCR, the HTBI primer set was used. TCRdb re-analysed the multiplex PCR reads in MiXCR, keeping a single row per CDR3 protein. This sample has 500,000 to 750,000 distinct CDR3 sequences, with just over 45% found just once. This clonotype appeared many times. Antigen specificity is unknown.

Sequenced input: peripheral blood or thyroid tissue (not recorded which). The J gene is TRBJ1-1, the V gene TRBV20-1, with 10 positions matching TRBD1. This sequence originates from a woman aged 18-29 years with Graves' hyperthyroidism. CDR3 residues: CSARTGGEAFF. The CDR3 nucleotides are TGCAGTGCTAGGACAGGGGGCGAAGCTTTCTTT.